The next 18 T cell receptor beta chains were all read from a single sample in a study of T cells expressing NK-cell markers. From the 5' RACE reads, TCRdb lists one entry per CDR3 protein and no DNA. There are hundreds of thousands of distinct CDR3 sequences in the sample, with roughly 5.4% held by the top ten. Sample: blood T cells: a sorted CD56 or NKG2C T cell subset, CD4+ or CD8+ T cells, or bulk PBMC T cells (not recorded which). All receptors derive from a man aged 18-70 years in good health.

The V and J genes are TRBV7-8 and TRBJ2-2; there is no DNA to check the TCRdb D call of TRBD1. The CDR3 spans 19 residues. Germline V gives CDR1 SGHVS, CDR2 FQNEAQ. This chain's CDR3 is CASSFSGQGVFPNTGELFF. Using reference TRBV7-8 and TRBJ2-2 for the parts outside the CDR3, the full variable domain is GAGVSQSPRYKVAKRGQDVALRCDPISGHVSLFWYQQALGQGPEFLTYFQNEAQLDKSGLPSDRFFAERPEGSVSTLKIQRTQQEDSAVYLCASSFSGQGVFPNTGELFFGEGSRLTVL.

V gene TRBV5-1 combines with J gene TRBJ2-2; TCRdb outputs TRBD2, but without DNA this stays unchecked. Germline assignment: CDR1 SGHRS and CDR2 YFSETQ. This CDR3 spans 16 amino acids. The CDR3 region is CASSPTRGYDTGELFF.

V and J are TRBV2 and TRBJ2-7; the D call from TCRdb, TRBD2, cannot be confirmed without DNA. Germline V gives CDR1 SNHLY, CDR2 FYNNEI. This CDR3 contains 15 residues. This CDR3 reads CASSEEGLPSHEQYF.

The V call is TRBV6-1, the J call TRBJ1-2; TCRdb calls TRBD1, which cannot be checked without DNA. Per germline, CDR1 MNHNS and CDR2 SASEGT. The CDR3 is 17 amino acids. The CDR3 loop is CASSSPTTGGRRYGYTF.

The gene calls are TRBV6-1 and TRBJ1-3; lacking DNA, the TRBD1 call made by TCRdb goes unchecked. The CDR3 runs to 13 residues. Germline V gives CDR1 MNHNS, CDR2 SASEGT. CDR3 residues: CASSGDRGNTIYF.

The V call is TRBV4-2, the J call TRBJ2-7; TCRdb's assignment of TRBD1 cannot be checked, as there is no DNA. Germline CDR1 is LGHNA and CDR2 is YNFKEQ. This CDR3 is 15 amino acids long. The chain's CDR3 is CASSQGGRATYEQYF.

J is TRBJ2-3 and V is TRBV24-1; TCRdb's D call, TRBD2, is unchecked because there is no DNA. Looked up from germline, CDR1 is KGHDR and CDR2 is SFDVKD. The CDR3 sequence is 18 residues long. The CDR3 loop reads CATSDLAGAGGTADTQYF.

The chain couples TRBV19 to TRBJ2-3; TCRdb indicates TRBD1, and absent DNA this call remains unverified. The CDR3 sequence is 14 residues long. Germline V gene sequence: CDR1 LNHDA, CDR2 SQIVND (reference sequence). This CDR3 is CASSIQGASDTQYF.

V is TRBV12-3 or TRBV12-4 and J is TRBJ1-2; TCRdb's D call of TRBD1 is untestable without DNA. The CDR3 extends over 12 amino acids. CDR3 region: CASRLTGDGYTF.

The rearrangement uses TRBV20-1 and TRBJ2-7; without DNA, the TCRdb call of TRBD1 cannot be checked. The CDR3 spans 13 residues. Germline lookup yields CDR1 DFQATT and CDR2 SNEGSKA (reference sequence). This CDR3 reads CSVPAGGNYEQYF.

V gene TRBV7-8 combines with J gene TRBJ2-7; no DNA is available, so the TRBD1 call from TCRdb remains unchecked. Per the germline V gene, CDR1 is SGHVS and CDR2 is FQNEAQ. The CDR3 sequence is 17 residues long. CDR3 in amino acids: CASSSSLFGQGIYEQYF.

This chain connects TRBV4-1 to TRBJ2-7; without DNA, the TCRdb call of TRBD2 cannot be checked. The length of the CDR3 is 15 residues. Germline V gene lookup returns CDR1 MGHRA and CDR2 YSYEKL. The CDR3 loop is CASSHTLADSFEQYF.

The V and J genes are TRBV14 and TRBJ2-2; TCRdb names TRBD2, which stays unverified in the absence of DNA. There are 16 residues in the CDR3. Germline V gene lookup returns CDR1 SGHDN and CDR2 FVKESK. The CDR3 is CASSTPAGGGAGELFF.

The rearrangement joins TRBV7-9 to TRBJ2-2; with no DNA, the TCRdb D assignment of TRBD1 cannot be verified. CDR3 length equals 15 residues. Germline V gives CDR1 SEHNR, CDR2 FQNEAQ (reference sequence). This CDR3 is CASIGQGAATGELFF.

V usage is TRBV20-1 and J usage is TRBJ2-4; as DNA is missing, the TRBD1 call by TCRdb cannot be tested. CDR3 length equals 16 residues. Looked up from germline, CDR1 is DFQATT and CDR2 is SNEGSKA (reference sequence). The CDR3 region is CSARSTGSVSKNIQYF.

The chain joins TRBV25-1 to TRBJ2-2; TCRdb calls TRBD1, which cannot be checked without DNA. There are 14 residues in the CDR3. Germline V CDR1 and CDR2: MGHDK, SYGVNS. This CDR3 is CASRGQGNTGELFF.

The chain carries TRBV12-3 or TRBV12-4 and TRBJ1-2. The CDR3 loop spans 16 amino acids. CDR3: CASLPRVGPGMFGYTF.

The chain combines TRBV12-3 or TRBV12-4 with TRBJ1-5; TCRdb indicates TRBD1, and absent DNA this call remains unverified. The CDR3 runs 14 residues. CDR3 region: CASSVRAGGQPQHF.